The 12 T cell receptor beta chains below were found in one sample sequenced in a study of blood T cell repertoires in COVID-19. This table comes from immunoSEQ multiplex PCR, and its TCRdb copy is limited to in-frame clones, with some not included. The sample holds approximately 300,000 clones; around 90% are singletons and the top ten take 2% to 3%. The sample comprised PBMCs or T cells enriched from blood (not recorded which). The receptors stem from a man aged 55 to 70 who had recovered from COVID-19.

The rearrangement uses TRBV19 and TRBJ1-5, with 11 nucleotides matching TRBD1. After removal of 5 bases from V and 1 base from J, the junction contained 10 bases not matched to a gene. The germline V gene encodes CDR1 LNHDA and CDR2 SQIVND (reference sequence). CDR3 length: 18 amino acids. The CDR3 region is CASSLGQGGIGSNQPQHF. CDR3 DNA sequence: TGTGCCAGTAGTTTGGGACAGGGGGGTATCGGGAGCAATCAGCCCCAGCATTTT.

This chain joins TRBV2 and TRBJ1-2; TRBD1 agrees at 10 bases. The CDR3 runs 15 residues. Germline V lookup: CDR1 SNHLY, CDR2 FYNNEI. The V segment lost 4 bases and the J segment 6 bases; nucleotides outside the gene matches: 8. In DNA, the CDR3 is TGTGCCAGCAGTGCGGCCTGGACAGGGGGGGATGGCTACACCTTC. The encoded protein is CASSAAWTGGDGYTF.

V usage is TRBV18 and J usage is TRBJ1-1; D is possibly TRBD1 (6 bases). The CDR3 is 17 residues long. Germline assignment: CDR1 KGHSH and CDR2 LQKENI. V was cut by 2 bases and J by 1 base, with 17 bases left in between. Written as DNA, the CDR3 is TGTGCCAGCTCACCAAGGCTAGGGACAAACCAGAACACTGAAGCTTTCTTT. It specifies CASSPRLGTNQNTEAFF.

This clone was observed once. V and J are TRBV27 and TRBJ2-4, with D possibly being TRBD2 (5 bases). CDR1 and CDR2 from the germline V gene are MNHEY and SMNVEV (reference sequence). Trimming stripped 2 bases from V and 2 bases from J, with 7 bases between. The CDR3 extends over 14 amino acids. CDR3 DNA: TGTGCCAGCAGTTTACGGGGAACCAAAAACATTCAGTACTTC. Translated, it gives CASSLRGTKNIQYF.

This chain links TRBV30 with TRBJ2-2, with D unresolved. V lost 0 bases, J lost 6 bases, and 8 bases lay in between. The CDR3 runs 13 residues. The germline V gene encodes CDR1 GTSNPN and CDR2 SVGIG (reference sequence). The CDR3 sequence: CAWSVLRAGELFF. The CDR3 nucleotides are TGTGCCTGGAGTGTACTACGGGCCGGGGAGCTGTTTTTT.

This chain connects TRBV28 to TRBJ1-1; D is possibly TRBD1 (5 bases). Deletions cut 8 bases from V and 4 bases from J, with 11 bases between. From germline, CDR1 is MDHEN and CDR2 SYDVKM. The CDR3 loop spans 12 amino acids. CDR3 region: CASGSGGTEAFF. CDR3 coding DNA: TGTGCCAGCGGTTCGGGGGGCACTGAAGCTTTCTTT.

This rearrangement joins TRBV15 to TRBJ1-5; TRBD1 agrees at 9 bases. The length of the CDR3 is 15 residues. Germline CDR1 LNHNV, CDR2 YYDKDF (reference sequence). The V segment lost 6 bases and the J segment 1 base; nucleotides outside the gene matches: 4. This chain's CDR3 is CATRRTGVSNQPQHF. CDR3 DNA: TGTGCCACCAGAAGGACAGGGGTGAGCAATCAGCCCCAGCATTTT.

The CDR3, as DNA: TGTGCCAGCAAAACGGCAACCGGGTTCTACAATGAGCAGTTCTTC. It codes for CASKTATGFYNEQFF. The chain couples TRBV7-9 to TRBJ2-1; D gene unclear. Trimming stripped 7 bases from V and 3 bases from J, with 16 bases between. CDR1 and CDR2 (germline): SEHNR, FQNEAQ (reference sequence). The CDR3 has 15 amino acids. Full variable domain (remainder filled in from reference TRBV7-9 and TRBJ2-1): DTGVSQNPRHKITKRGQNVTFRCDPISEHNRLYWYRQTLGQGPEFLTYFQNEAQLEKSRLLSDRFSAERPKGSFSTLEIQRTEQGDSAMYLCASKTATGFYNEQFFGPGTRLTVL.

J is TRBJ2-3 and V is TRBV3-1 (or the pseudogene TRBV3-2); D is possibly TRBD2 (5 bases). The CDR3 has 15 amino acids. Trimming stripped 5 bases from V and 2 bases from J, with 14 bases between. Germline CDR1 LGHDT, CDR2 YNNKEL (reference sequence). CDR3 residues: CASSGLSSATDTQYF. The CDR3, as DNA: TGTGCCAGCAGCGGACTTTCCTCTGCCACAGATACGCAGTATTTT.

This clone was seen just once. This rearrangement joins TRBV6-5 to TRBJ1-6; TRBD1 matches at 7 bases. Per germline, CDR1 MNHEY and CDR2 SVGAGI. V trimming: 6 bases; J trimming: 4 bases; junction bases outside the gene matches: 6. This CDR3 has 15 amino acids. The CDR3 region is CASSAGTAYNSPLHF. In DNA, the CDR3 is TGTGCCAGCAGCGCCGGGACAGCGTATAATTCACCCCTCCACTTT.

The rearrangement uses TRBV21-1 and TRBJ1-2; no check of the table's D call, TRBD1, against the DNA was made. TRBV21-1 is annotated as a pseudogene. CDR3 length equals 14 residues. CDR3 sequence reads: CARPTQGACYGYTF. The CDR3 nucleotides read TGTGCCAGACCGACACAGGGGGCTTGCTATGGCTACACCTTC.

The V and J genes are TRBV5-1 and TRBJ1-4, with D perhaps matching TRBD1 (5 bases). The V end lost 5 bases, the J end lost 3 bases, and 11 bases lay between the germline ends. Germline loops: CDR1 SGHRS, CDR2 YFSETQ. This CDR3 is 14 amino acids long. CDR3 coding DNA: TGCGCCAGCAGTCTAGGGGCTCCTAATGAAAAACTGTTTTTT. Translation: CASSLGAPNEKLFF.